One and the same sample provided the 23 T cell receptor beta chains below, sequenced in a study of cytomegalovirus exposure and HLA in healthy donors. Method: immunoSEQ multiplex PCR; TCRdb's copy keeps in-frame clones and lacks some. Of some 160,000 clones in the sample, 85% to 90% are singletons; the top ten hold 2.5% to 3%. Sequencing input: PBMCs. All receptors derive from a man younger than 35 in good health and CMV-seronegative.

The chain recombines TRBV27 with TRBJ1-2, with 7 bases matching TRBD1. The trim removed 8 bases at V and 2 bases at J, leaving 11 bases unmatched. The germline V gene encodes CDR1 MNHEY and CDR2 SMNVEV (reference sequence). The CDR3 covers 15 residues. The CDR3 bases are TGTGCCAGCTCCACTCAGGGGGGTACCAACTATGGCTACACCTTC. It codes for CASSTQGGTNYGYTF.

The genes are TRBV13 and TRBJ1-2, with 8 bases lining up with TRBD1. Trimming removed 0 bases from V and 3 bases from J; junction bases left unmatched: 3. Germline-derived CDR1 and CDR2 are PRHDT and FYEKMQ (reference sequence). The CDR3 totals 15 residues. The CDR3 DNA is TGTGCCAGCAGCTTAGGGACAGGGGCCGACTATGGCTACACCTTC. It yields the protein CASSLGTGADYGYTF. Combining the CDR3 with reference TRBV13 and TRBJ1-2 gives the whole variable domain AAGVIQSPRHLIKEKRETATLKCYPIPRHDTVYWYQQGPGQDPQFLISFYEKMQSDKGSIPDRFSAQQFSDYHSELNMSSLELGDSALYFCASSLGTGADYGYTFGSGTRLTVV.

The V gene is TRBV2, the J gene TRBJ2-2; D might be TRBD1 (5 bases). The germline gives CDR1 SNHLY, CDR2 FYNNEI. The CDR3 length is 13 residues. Trimming stripped 10 bases from V and 0 bases from J, with 9 bases between. The CDR3 coding sequence is TGTGCCACGGCAGGGCCGAACACCGGGGAGCTGTTTTTT. As protein: CATAGPNTGELFF. The variable domain in full, completed from reference TRBV2 and TRBJ2-2, reads EPEVTQTPSHQVTQMGQEVILRCVPISNHLYFYWYRQILGQKVEFLVSFYNNEISEKSEIFDDQFSVERPDGSNFTLKIRSTKLEDSAMYFCATAGPNTGELFFGEGSRLTVL.

The rearrangement links TRBV10-3 to TRBJ1-5; unclear D gene. This CDR3 is 15 amino acids long. The germline CDR1 and CDR2 sequences are ENHRY and SYGVKD. The germline V and J ends were trimmed by 3 bases and 0 bases, with 9 bases remaining between them. The CDR3 DNA sequence: TGTGCCATCAGTGAAAGCAGGCATAGCAATCAGCCCCAGCATTTT. Translated, it gives CAISESRHSNQPQHF.

This clone was picked up one time. The chain is built from TRBV6-5 and TRBJ2-7, with D possibly TRBD1 on 6 matching bases. Trimming shortened V by 2 bases and J by 9 bases, and 17 bases separated the two germline ends. The length of the CDR3 is 14 residues. The germline gives CDR1 MNHEY, CDR2 SVGAGI. CDR3 in amino acids: CASSYGQTPLVQYF. As DNA, the CDR3 is TGTGCCAGCAGTTACGGACAGACCCCTTTAGTGCAGTACTTC.

This chain links TRBV14 with TRBJ2-2, with 7 bases matching TRBD2. CDR1 and CDR2 from the germline V gene are SGHDN and FVKESK. V lost 0 bases and J lost 7; bases outside the gene matches: 11. This CDR3 has 17 amino acids. Here the CDR3 reads CASSQDLWRERNGELFF. The CDR3 nucleotides are TGTGCCAGCAGCCAAGACCTCTGGCGGGAGCGGAACGGGGAGCTGTTTTTT.

V is TRBV7-9 and J is TRBJ2-1; D gene ambiguous. Germline CDR1 SEHNR, CDR2 FQNEAQ (reference sequence). The CDR3 has 13 amino acids. Trimming cost V 4 bases and J 7 bases, with 11 bases left between them. CDR3 sequence reads: CASSSSERNEQFF. CDR3 nucleotides: TGTGCCAGCAGCTCATCAGAAAGAAATGAGCAGTTCTTC.

V and J are TRBV29-1 and TRBJ2-5; the D gene is possibly TRBD1 (6 bases). Germline V lookup: CDR1 SQVTM, CDR2 ANQGSEA. V lost 7 bases, J lost 4 bases, and 13 bases lay in between. This CDR3 has 12 residues. CDR3 bases: TGCAGCGCTCCGGACAGATCAGAGACCCAGTACTTC. Protein product: CSAPDRSETQYF. The full variable domain, completed using reference TRBV29-1 and TRBJ2-5, is SAVISQKPSRDICQRGTSLTIQCQVDSQVTMMFWYRQQPGQSLTLIATANQGSEATYESGFVIDKFPISRPNLTFSTLTVSNMSPEDSSIYLCSAPDRSETQYFGPGTRLLVL.

The rearrangement links TRBV7-9 to TRBJ2-3; D remains unclear. This CDR3 comprises 12 residues. Between the trimmed V and J ends, which lost 5 bases and 4 bases, there was a span of 7 bases. Germline V gene sequence: CDR1 SEHNR, CDR2 FQNEAQ (reference sequence). The CDR3 DNA is TGTGCCAGCAGCCGGGTTGCAGATACGCAGTATTTT. It is translated as CASSRVADTQYF.

The chain couples TRBV28 to TRBJ2-7, with a weak D call TRBD1 (5 bases). V dropped 1 base and J dropped 6 bases, with 16 bases sitting between them. The CDR3 length is 15 residues. Germline V gene lookup returns CDR1 MDHEN and CDR2 SYDVKM. In DNA form, the CDR3 reads TGTGCCAGCAGTTTATTCGGCAGGGATTCCGTCGAGCAGTACTTC. It specifies CASSLFGRDSVEQYF.

The rearrangement links TRBV7-2 to TRBJ1-1; TRBD1 aligns across 12 bases. V lost 4 bases, J lost 11 bases, and 11 bases stayed unmatched. Looked up from germline, CDR1 is SGHTA and CDR2 is FQGNSA. CDR3 length: 15 residues. The CDR3 sequence: CASSWAGTGGFDAFF. The CDR3 region has the DNA TGTGCCAGCAGCTGGGCCGGGACAGGGGGCTTCGACGCTTTCTTT. Full variable domain (outside the CDR3, taken from reference TRBV7-2 and TRBJ1-1): GAGVSQSPSNKVTEKGKDVELRCDPISGHTALYWYRQSLGQGLEFLIYFQGNSAPDKSGLPSDRFSAERTGGSVSTLTIQRTQQEDSAVYLCASSWAGTGGFDAFFGQGTRLTVV.

This chain connects TRBV29-1 to TRBJ1-5; tentative D call: TRBD1 (6 bases). The CDR3 runs to 13 residues. CDR1 SQVTM and CDR2 ANQGSEA come from the germline V gene. V was trimmed by 4 bases and J by 5 bases, leaving 12 bases between them. The CDR3 DNA sequence: TGCAGCGTTGGGGGGGGCCCTGATCAGCCCCAGCATTTT. Translated: CSVGGGPDQPQHF.

This chain links TRBV11-2 with TRBJ2-3; D remains ambiguous. The germline V and J ends were trimmed by 4 bases and 9 bases, with 14 bases remaining between them. The CDR3 is 13 amino acids. Germline loops: CDR1 SGHAT, CDR2 FQNNGV. The chain's CDR3 is CASSSGRAWTQYF. DNA for the CDR3: TGTGCCAGCAGCTCCGGTCGAGCGTGGACGCAGTATTTT.

The V gene is TRBV27, the J gene TRBJ1-2, with 10 bases lining up with TRBD1. Germline loops: CDR1 MNHEY, CDR2 SMNVEV (reference sequence). This CDR3 is 15 amino acids long. Trimming at V came to 0 bases and at J to 4 bases, leaving 2 bases not matched to a gene. CDR3 DNA sequence: TGTGCCAGCAGTTTATCGACAGGGGGCAGCTATGGCTACACCTTC. Protein: CASSLSTGGSYGYTF.

This clone was recorded only once. The chain combines TRBV5-1 with TRBJ2-2, with D possibly being TRBD1 (5 bases). This CDR3 is 16 amino acids long. Germline V gene sequence: CDR1 SGHRS, CDR2 YFSETQ. V lost 0 bases and J 2 bases, leaving 11 bases between the germline ends. DNA for the CDR3: TGCGCCAGCAGCTTGGCCGGGCAGGGAAACACCGGGGAGCTGTTTTTT. Translated: CASSLAGQGNTGELFF.

The genes are TRBV6-1 and TRBJ2-5, with D possibly being TRBD1 (6 bases). V gave up 1 base and J gave up 5 bases, with 20 bases separating them. The CDR3 totals 17 residues. In germline, CDR1 is MNHNS, CDR2 SASEGT. Written as DNA, the CDR3 is TGTGCCAGCAGTGAAGAGGGGGTCACACTGACACGGGAGACCCAGTACTTC. Its translation: CASSEEGVTLTRETQYF.

This chain uses TRBV9 with TRBJ1-2; D possibly corresponds to TRBD1 (5 bases). There are 16 residues in the CDR3. Germline V gene lookup returns CDR1 SGDLS and CDR2 YYNGEE. Trimming removed 0 bases from V and 1 base from J, with 13 bases in between. CDR3 loop: CASSVGSGRGNYGYTF. CDR3 coding DNA: TGTGCCAGCAGCGTAGGTTCGGGGAGGGGTAACTATGGCTACACCTTC.

The chain has TRBV6-1 and TRBJ1-1; 7 nucleotides align to TRBD1. Trimming cost V 7 bases and J 1 base; bases outside gene matches: 6. The germline V gene encodes CDR1 MNHNS and CDR2 SASEGT. The CDR3 consists of 14 residues. The CDR3 is CASIRGQRNTEAFF. The DNA of the CDR3 is TGTGCCAGCATCAGGGGACAGAGGAACACTGAAGCTTTCTTT.

This clone appeared a few times. The rearrangement joins TRBV28 to TRBJ1-2; TRBD1 might be the D (6 bases). Germline V gene data show CDR1 as MDHEN and CDR2 as SYDVKM. The CDR3 is 12 residues long. V was pared by 5 bases and J by 4 bases, with 8 bases between. The CDR3 DNA is TGTGCCAGCAGTCTACAGGGCTATGGCTACACCTTC. Amino acid sequence: CASSLQGYGYTF.

The rearrangement uses TRBV5-8 and TRBJ2-7, with TRBD2 matching over 7 bases. Per the germline V gene, CDR1 is SGHTS and CDR2 is YDEGEE. The CDR3 is 14 amino acids. V trimming: 4 bases; J trimming: 11 bases; junction bases outside the gene matches: 15. The CDR3 spells CASSPYIAGDVEYF. The CDR3 bases are TGTGCCAGCAGCCCTTATATTGCGGGGGACGTGGAGTACTTC.

The rearrangement uses TRBV2 and TRBJ2-2; 9 bases align to TRBD1. The CDR3 has 15 amino acids. CDR1 and CDR2 from the germline V gene are SNHLY and FYNNEI. The ends lost 5 bases at V and 5 bases at J; junction bases unmatched: 6. The DNA of the CDR3 is TGTGCCAGCAGTCCTAGGACAGGGGCGACCGGGGAGCTGTTTTTT. Amino acids: CASSPRTGATGELFF.

The chain carries TRBV5-1 and TRBJ2-3; D is uncertain. The germline V gene has CDR1 SGHRS and CDR2 YFSETQ. The CDR3 sequence is 14 residues long. The germline V and J ends were trimmed by 1 base and 3 bases, with 9 bases remaining between them. Written as DNA, the CDR3 is TGCGCCAGCAGCTTGTCCGCCGGTACAGATACGCAGTATTTT. Amino acid sequence: CASSLSAGTDTQYF.

The rearrangement joins TRBV19 to TRBJ2-7, with 9 nucleotides matching TRBD1. Germline V gene sequence: CDR1 LNHDA, CDR2 SQIVND (reference sequence). V was clipped by 6 bases and J by 5 bases; unmatched bases: 8. The CDR3 has 14 residues. CDR3 in amino acids: CASSPGTGLDEQYF. Written as DNA, the CDR3 is TGTGCCAGTAGCCCCGGGACAGGGTTGGACGAGCAGTACTTC.